These 20 T cell receptor beta chains were all obtained from the same sample, sequenced in a study of CD8+ T cells in alopecia areata. Following RNA extraction, reverse transcription yielded cDNA that acted as the sequencing template. Repertoires were generated with immunoSEQ multiplex PCR, while TCRdb's copy carries only in-frame clones and drops some. The sample includes 95,000 to 120,000 clones, roughly 50% of them seen just once. Treatment meaning: oral pan-JAK inhibitor, 5-10 mg twice daily. Here the sequenced sample was CD4+ T cells sorted from blood, taken at week 24, from a patient treated with tofacitinib. Receptors were obtained from a human donor with alopecia areata.

V is TRBV11-3 and J is TRBJ2-1; D gene uncertain. Germline V lookup: CDR1 SGHNT, CDR2 YENEEA. The V end was cut by 4 bases, the J end by 12 bases, with 10 bases between. This CDR3 is built from 11 residues. CDR3 bases: TGTGCCAGCAGCTCAGGCCCGGGGCAGTTCTTC. Residues: CASSSGPGQFF. Full variable domain (remainder filled in from reference TRBV11-3 and TRBJ2-1): EAGVVQSPRYKIIEKKQPVAFWCNPISGHNTLYWYLQNLGQGPELLIRYENEEAVDDSQLPKDRFSAERLKGVDSTLKIQPAELGDSAVYLCASSSGPGQFFGPGTRLTVL.

The chain joins TRBV29-1 to TRBJ1-2; D not certain. The CDR3 consists of 12 residues. Trimming pared 2 bases from V and 4 bases from J, leaving 8 bases between. Germline assignment: CDR1 SQVTM and CDR2 ANQGSEA. CDR3 coding DNA: TGCAGCGTTGAAAAAGGGATCTATGGCTACACCTTC. Its translation: CSVEKGIYGYTF.

The chain is built from TRBV30 and TRBJ2-7; either TRBD1 or TRBD2 may fit D (5 bases each). Trimming stripped 3 bases from V and 5 bases from J, with 11 bases between. There are 12 residues in the CDR3. The germline V gene encodes CDR1 GTSNPN and CDR2 SVGIG (reference sequence). The CDR3 DNA follows: TGTGCCTGGAGCCCCGGGGCGGACGAGCAGTACTTC. It encodes CAWSPGADEQYF.

The chain is built from TRBV11-2 and TRBJ2-3, with no clear D. Germline V gives CDR1 SGHAT, CDR2 FQNNGV. The CDR3 sequence is 12 residues long. V was cut by 5 bases and J by 4 bases, with 7 bases left in between. The CDR3 sequence is CASSPPADTQYF. The CDR3 DNA is TGTGCCAGCAGCCCCCCGGCAGATACGCAGTATTTT.

For the CDR3, the DNA is TGTGCCAGCAGCTTAGGGCAGACGGGGAGACCCCAGTACTTC. This sequence encodes CASSLGQTGRPQYF. This chain joins TRBV11-2 and TRBJ2-5; D perhaps matches TRBD2 (5 bases). With 1 base removed from V and 9 bases from J, the gap between germline ends came to 15 bases. CDR1 is SGHAT and CDR2 is FQNNGV in the germline V gene. The CDR3 is 14 residues long.

The chain links TRBV5-1 to TRBJ1-2, with TRBD1 as a possible D gene (5 bases). This CDR3 is built from 14 residues. V was clipped by 3 bases and J by 4 bases, with 13 bases between them. The V gene's germline CDR1 is SGHRS and CDR2 YFSETQ. The CDR3 nucleotides read TGCGCCAGCAGCTCCGGGGCAACAAGCTATGGCTACACCTTC. It codes for CASSSGATSYGYTF.

This clone appeared a few times. This chain joins TRBV18 and TRBJ2-1; the match to TRBD2 covers 7 bases. The CDR3 is 12 residues long. V lost 3 bases and J lost 10; bases outside the gene matches: 3. Germline CDR1 is KGHSH and CDR2 is LQKENI. CDR3 loop: CASSPSGQEQFF. For the CDR3, the DNA is TGTGCCAGCTCACCTAGCGGGCAAGAGCAGTTCTTC.

The rearrangement uses TRBV11-2 and TRBJ2-1, with D perhaps matching TRBD1 (5 bases). The CDR3 extends over 14 amino acids. Germline CDR1 reads SGHAT; CDR2 reads FQNNGV. Trimming cost V 5 bases and J 8 bases, with 16 bases left between them. The chain's CDR3 is CASSPRSGSDEQFF. Written as DNA, the CDR3 is TGTGCCAGCAGCCCCCGTTCAGGGTCGGATGAGCAGTTCTTC. The whole variable domain, remainder taken from reference TRBV11-2 and TRBJ2-1, is EAGVAQSPRYKIIEKRQSVAFWCNPISGHATLYWYQQILGQGPKLLIQFQNNGVVDDSQLPKDRFSAERLKGVDSTLKIQPAKLEDSAVYLCASSPRSGSDEQFFGPGTRLTVL.

The chain uses TRBV11-2 and TRBJ2-5; D may be TRBD2 (6 bases). The CDR3 is 14 residues long. V lost 9 bases to trimming and J lost 0 bases, with 14 bases between them. Germline CDR1 SGHAT, CDR2 FQNNGV. The CDR3 DNA sequence: TGTGCCAGTCGGACTATTTCGTACCAAGAGACCCAGTACTTC. As protein: CASRTISYQETQYF.

This sequence joins TRBV6-5 and TRBJ1-2, with no clear D. This CDR3 has 14 amino acids. Germline CDR1 reads MNHEY; CDR2 reads SVGAGI. The ends were cut back, 10 bases at V and 7 bases at J, with 22 bases in the middle. Here the CDR3 reads CATRTGNILRGYTF. The CDR3 DNA sequence: TGTGCCACCAGGACGGGAAATATCCTCCGTGGCTACACCTTC.

The V call is TRBV4-3, the J call TRBJ2-4; D is perhaps TRBD2 (7 bases). The CDR3 length is 12 residues. Per germline, CDR1 LGHNA and CDR2 YSLEER. The V end lost 1 base, the J end lost 15 bases, and 13 bases lay between the germline ends. The CDR3 loop reads CASSQVGGRRYF. In DNA, the CDR3 is TGCGCCAGCAGCCAAGTCGGGGGGCGAAGGTACTTC.

This chain uses TRBV9 with TRBJ2-5, with D uncertain. The CDR3 sequence is 15 residues long. Germline V gene data show CDR1 as SGDLS and CDR2 as YYNGEE. Trimming cost V 0 bases and J 1 base, with 10 bases left between them. The chain's CDR3 is CASSVGSVSQETQYF. CDR3 nucleotide sequence: TGTGCCAGCAGCGTAGGTAGTGTTTCCCAAGAGACCCAGTACTTC.

The chain is built from TRBV19 and TRBJ2-3, with 9 bases matching TRBD1. V shed 7 bases, J shed 4 bases, and the junction held 6 bases outside the gene matches. The CDR3 contains 14 residues. Germline V gene lookup returns CDR1 LNHDA and CDR2 SQIVND (reference sequence). The CDR3 DNA reads TGTGCCAGTACAAACAGGGGGCTATCAGATACGCAGTATTTT. Amino acid sequence: CASTNRGLSDTQYF.

The chain carries TRBV21-1 and TRBJ2-5; no check of the table's D call, TRBD2, against the DNA was made. TRBV21-1 is noted as a pseudogene. There are 19 residues in the CDR3. The CDR3 reads CASSKEGLAGGTYQETQYF. The CDR3 bases are TGTGCCAGCAGCAAAGAAGGACTAGCGGGGGGCACTTACCAAGAGACCCAGTACTTC.

This clone was counted a few times. This chain links TRBV6-5 with TRBJ1-5; D call uncertain. The V and J ends lost 2 bases and 9 bases respectively, with 14 bases between them. The CDR3 sequence is 14 residues long. The germline CDR1 and CDR2 sequences are MNHEY and SVGAGI. CDR3 in DNA: TGTGCCAGCAGTTACCGGCAGCTTGGATGGCCCCAGCATTTT. Translated: CASSYRQLGWPQHF.

This rearrangement joins TRBV28 to TRBJ2-7, with TRBD2 identical over 10 bases. The J segment lost 6 bases and the V segment lost 2 bases, leaving 4 bases of the junction unmatched. There are 14 residues in the CDR3. Germline V gene lookup returns CDR1 MDHEN and CDR2 SYDVKM. CDR3 in DNA: TGTGCCAGCAGTTTACAGAGCGGGGGGGCCGAGCAGTACTTC. Translation gives CASSLQSGGAEQYF.

This clone was observed a handful of times. This chain uses TRBV7-4 with TRBJ1-5; 7 positions agree with TRBD1. V lost 5 bases and J lost 0; bases outside the gene matches: 7. Per germline, CDR1 SGHVT and CDR2 SQSDAQ. The CDR3 totals 16 residues. CDR3 in DNA: TGTGCCAGCAGCCCCCCGGGACAGCTTAGCAATCAGCCCCAGCATTTT. As protein: CASSPPGQLSNQPQHF.

This chain joins TRBV10-3 and TRBJ2-3, with D uncertain. Germline V gene lookup returns CDR1 ENHRY and CDR2 SYGVKD. The CDR3 extends over 12 amino acids. V dropped 10 bases and J dropped 2 bases, with 10 bases sitting between them. CDR3 bases: TGTGCCACCTGGGGTTCCACAGATACGCAGTATTTT. Encoded protein: CATWGSTDTQYF.

The CDR3 spells CASRIGGTQYF. The CDR3 coding sequence is TGTGCCAGTCGGATTGGGGGGACCCAGTACTTC. This chain uses TRBV19 with TRBJ2-5, with D perhaps being TRBD1 or TRBD2 (5 bases each). The CDR3 covers 11 residues. Trimming removed 8 bases from V and 7 bases from J, with 11 bases in between. Per germline, CDR1 LNHDA and CDR2 SQIVND (reference sequence).

The rearrangement joins TRBV29-1 to TRBJ2-5, with D uncertain. CDR3 length equals 11 residues. V gave up 7 bases and J gave up 1 base, with 7 bases separating them. Germline CDR1 SQVTM, CDR2 ANQGSEA. CDR3 protein: CSGAAQETQYF. In nucleotides, the CDR3 is TGCAGCGGGGCAGCCCAAGAGACCCAGTACTTC.